This TCR beta chain was obtained from a study of cytomegalovirus exposure and HLA in healthy donors. Background on the study: An earlier analysis identified under 130 million unique TCR beta sequences in about 200 million T cells.

The PCR was carried out with 60 Vbeta primers and 13 Jbeta primers. TCRdb's table, derived via immunoSEQ multiplex PCR, lists solely in-frame clones and lacks some. Here the sample spans approximately 150,000 clones, approximately 85% being singletons. Study-level points and caveats: TCR beta chain V- and J-gene trimming was linked, in a later analysis, to a missense variant in DCLRE1C. Earlier analysis yielded a pattern in which most TCR beta V segments were productive about 90% or about 30% of the time. A later analysis appeared to link common viral pathogens to several of the most significant clusters.

CDR3 size: 14 residues. Trimming took off 3 bases at V and 4 bases at J, with 10 bases between the two ends. Germline CDR1 reads MNHEY; CDR2 reads SMNVEV (reference sequence). Points on this clone: What it binds is not known.

The clonotype was recovered from a middle-aged man in good health and CMV-seropositive. The chain has TRBV27 and TRBJ1-3; D might be TRBD1 (5 bases). Sequencing input: PBMCs. The CDR3 DNA is TGTGCCAGCAGTTTCTCAGGGTACGGAAACACCATATATTTT. Protein: CASSFSGYGNTIYF.